The present TCR beta chain was sequenced within a study of blood T cell repertoires in COVID-19. The data were produced by immunoSEQ multiplex PCR, yet TCRdb's version contains in-frame clones alone and is incomplete. The sample has under 45,000 clones; around 80% are singletons. CDR1 MNHNS and CDR2 SASEGT come from the germline V gene. This CDR3 spans 15 amino acids. V lost 1 base, J lost 0 bases, and 9 bases lay in between. This chain uses TRBV6-1 with TRBJ2-5; D not certain. This clonotype was sampled from a human donor in a cohort sampled during active COVID-19. The sequencing input was peripheral blood. The DNA for the CDR3 is TGTGCCAGCAGTGAAGGCTCTACGTACCAAGAGACCCAGTACTTC. It translates to CASSEGSTYQETQYF.